This T cell receptor (beta chain) was sequenced during a study of memory CD4+ T cells and cytomegalovirus serostatus. The wider study: Donors were healthy Belgian adults, 10 or so CMV seropositive and 24 seronegative.

Per the authors' pipeline: After removing out-of-frame reads, 2 million to 2.5 million distinct TCRbeta sequences remained. Data came from immunoSEQ multiplex PCR; TCRdb stores just in-frame clones and leaves some out. The DNA was the basis for D and trimming; V, J and clone size are from that table. This sample carries approximately 88,000 clones, 80% of them seen once, and the ten largest clones take 3.6%. Single viable CD3+CD4+CD8-CD45RO+ cells were sorted as the memory CD4+ T cells. Total CD4+ T cells were enriched by CD4 positive selection. The length of the CDR3 is 13 residues. Germline CDR1 and CDR2: SGDLS and YYNGEE. Trimming shortened V by 4 bases and J by 12 bases, and 17 bases separated the two germline ends.

The sequenced sample was memory CD4+ T cells from blood. This chain links TRBV9 with TRBJ2-1; D not resolved. The receptor was derived from an adult in good health and CMV-seropositive. The CDR3 DNA follows: TGTGCCAGCAGCTCCCCCTCCCACGGGTTGCAGTTCTTC. This encodes CASSSPSHGLQFF.